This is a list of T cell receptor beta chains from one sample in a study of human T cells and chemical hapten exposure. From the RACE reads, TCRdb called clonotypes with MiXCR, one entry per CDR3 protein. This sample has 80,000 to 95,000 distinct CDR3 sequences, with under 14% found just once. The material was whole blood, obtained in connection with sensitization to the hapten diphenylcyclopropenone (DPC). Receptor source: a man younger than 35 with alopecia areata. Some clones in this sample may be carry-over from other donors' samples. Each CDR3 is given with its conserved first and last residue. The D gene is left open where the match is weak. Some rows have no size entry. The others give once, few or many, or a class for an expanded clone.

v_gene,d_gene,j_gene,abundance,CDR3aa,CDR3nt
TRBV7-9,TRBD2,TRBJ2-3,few,CASSFGRASTDTQYF,TGTGCCAGCAGCTTCGGGAGGGCTAGCACAGATACGCAGTATTTT
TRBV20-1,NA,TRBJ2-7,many,CSARDPTASYEQYF,TGCAGTGCTAGAGACCCGACGGCTTCCTACGAGCAGTACTTC
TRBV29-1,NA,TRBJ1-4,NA,CSFSGQANEKLFF,TGCAGCTTCAGTGGGCAGGCAAATGAAAAACTGTTTTTT
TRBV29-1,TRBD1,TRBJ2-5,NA,CSGEGAQEETQYF,TGCAGTGGTGAGGGGGCGCAGGAGGAGACCCAGTACTTC
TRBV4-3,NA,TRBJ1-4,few,CASSQQAGFGEKLFF,TGCGCCAGCAGCCAGCAGGCAGGGTTCGGTGAAAAACTGTTTTTT
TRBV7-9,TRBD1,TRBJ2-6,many,CASSGPGQQTGANVLTF,TGTGCCAGCAGCGGACCGGGACAGCAGACTGGGGCCAACGTCCTGACTTTC
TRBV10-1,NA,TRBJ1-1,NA,CASSDSGAAGDTEAFF,TGCGCCAGCAGTGACTCCGGGGCCGCGGGTGACACTGAAGCTTTCTTT
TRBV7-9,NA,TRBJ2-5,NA,CASSFGTPGNRAETQYF,TGTGCCAGCAGCTTCGGGACACCGGGCAATCGTGCGGAGACCCAGTACTTC
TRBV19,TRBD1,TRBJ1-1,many,CASSIRTGGTEAFF,TGTGCCAGTAGTATAAGGACAGGGGGCACTGAAGCTTTCTTT
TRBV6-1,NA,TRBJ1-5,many,CASDQPQHF,TGTGCCAGCGACCAGCCCCAGCATTTT
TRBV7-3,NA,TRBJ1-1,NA,CASSLGAKTEAFF,TGTGCCAGCAGCTTGGGGGCGAAGACTGAAGCTTTCTTT
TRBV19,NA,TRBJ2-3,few,CASNIASGSTDTQYF,TGTGCCAGTAATATTGCAAGCGGTAGCACAGATACGCAGTATTTT
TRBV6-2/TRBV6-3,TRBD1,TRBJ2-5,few,CASSPGQDVETQYF,TGTGCCAGCAGTCCGGGACAGGATGTGGAGACCCAGTACTTC
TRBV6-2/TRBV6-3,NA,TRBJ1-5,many,CASSWTVNQPQHF,TGTGCCAGCAGTTGGACAGTTAATCAGCCCCAGCATTTT
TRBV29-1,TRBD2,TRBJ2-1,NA,CSVGRGGRNEQFF,TGCAGCGTTGGACGGGGGGGCCGCAATGAGCAGTTCTTC
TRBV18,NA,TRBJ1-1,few,CASSPETVNTEAFF,TGTGCCAGCTCACCAGAGACAGTGAACACTGAAGCTTTCTTT
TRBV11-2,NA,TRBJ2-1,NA,CASSLRIAGQGGDEQFF,TGTGCCAGCAGCTTAAGGATAGCGGGACAGGGAGGCGATGAGCAGTTCTTC
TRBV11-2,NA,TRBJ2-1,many,CASGTGYNEQFF,TGTGCCAGCGGCACAGGGTACAATGAGCAGTTCTTC
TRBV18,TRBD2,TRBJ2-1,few,CASSSGLEYIEQFF,TGTGCCAGCTCGTCGGGACTAGAGTATATTGAGCAGTTCTTC
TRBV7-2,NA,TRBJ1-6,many,CASSPRPSISPLHF,TGTGCCAGCAGCCCACGACCGAGTATATCACCCCTCCACTTT
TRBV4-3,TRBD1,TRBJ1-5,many,CASSPDRGGNQPQHF,TGCGCCAGCAGCCCCGACAGGGGCGGCAATCAGCCCCAGCATTTT
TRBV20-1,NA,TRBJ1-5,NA,CSARDSRTPNQPQHF,TGCAGTGCTAGAGATAGTCGAACACCCAATCAGCCCCAGCATTTT
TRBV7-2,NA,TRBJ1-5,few,CASSPVSGDNQPQHF,TGTGCCAGCAGCCCCGTATCAGGCGACAATCAGCCCCAGCATTTT
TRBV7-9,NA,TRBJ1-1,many,CASSPTDLRTEAFF,TGTGCCAGCAGCCCTACGGATCTGCGGACTGAAGCTTTCTTT
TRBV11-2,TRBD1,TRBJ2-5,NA,CASSFGTVQETQYF,TGTGCCAGCAGCTTTGGGACAGTCCAAGAGACCCAGTACTTC
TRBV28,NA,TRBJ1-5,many,CASSLEGLSNQPQHF,TGTGCCAGCAGTTTGGAGGGTCTGAGCAATCAGCCCCAGCATTTT
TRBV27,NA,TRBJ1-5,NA,CASRKERGNQPQHF,TGTGCCAGCAGGAAAGAAAGGGGCAATCAGCCCCAGCATTTT
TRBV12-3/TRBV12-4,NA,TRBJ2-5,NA,CASSLGTYQETQYF,TGTGCCAGCAGTTTAGGGACATACCAAGAGACCCAGTACTTC
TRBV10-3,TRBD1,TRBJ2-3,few,CAIRPDRGQGTQYF,TGTGCCATCAGGCCGGACAGGGGGCAGGGTACGCAGTATTTT
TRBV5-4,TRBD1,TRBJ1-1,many,CASSSEGARTEAFF,TGTGCCAGCAGCTCTGAGGGGGCGAGGACTGAAGCTTTCTTT
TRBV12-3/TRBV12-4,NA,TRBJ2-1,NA,CASSRDRIWGEQFF,TGTGCCAGCAGCCGGGACCGTATTTGGGGTGAGCAGTTCTTC
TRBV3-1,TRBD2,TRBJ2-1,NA,CASSSRTSGVGASYNEQFF,TGTGCCAGCAGCTCCCGGACTAGCGGGGTAGGTGCGTCCTACAATGAGCAGTTCTTC
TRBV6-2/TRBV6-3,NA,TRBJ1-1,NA,CASRRIENTEAFF,TGTGCCAGCAGACGGATTGAGAACACTGAAGCTTTCTTT
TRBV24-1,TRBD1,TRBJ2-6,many,CATSDLWDRGPGANVLTF,TGTGCCACCAGTGATTTGTGGGACAGGGGGCCCGGGGCCAACGTCCTGACTTTC
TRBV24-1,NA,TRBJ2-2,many,CATSDPGPRTGELFF,TGTGCCACCAGTGATCCGGGTCCTCGCACCGGGGAGCTGTTTTTT
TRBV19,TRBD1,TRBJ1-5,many,CASITTTGTGEVGQPQHF,TGTGCCAGTATCACTACCACCGGGACAGGGGAGGTAGGCCAGCCCCAGCATTTT
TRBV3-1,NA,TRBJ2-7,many,CASSPGTFYEQYF,TGTGCCAGCAGCCCCGGGACATTCTACGAGCAGTACTTC
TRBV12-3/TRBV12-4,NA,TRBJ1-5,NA,CASRQSYSNQPQHF,TGTGCCAGCAGACAGAGTTATAGCAATCAGCCCCAGCATTTT
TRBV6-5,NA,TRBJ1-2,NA,CASSYSSGNYGYTF,TGTGCCAGCAGTTACTCGTCAGGGAACTATGGCTACACCTTC
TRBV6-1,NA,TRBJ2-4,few,CASRSRLAKNIQYF,TGTGCCAGCAGGAGCAGGCTAGCCAAAAACATTCAGTACTTC
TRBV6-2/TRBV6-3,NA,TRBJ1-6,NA,CASSYILGNSPLHF,TGTGCCAGCAGTTACATCTTAGGGAATTCACCCCTCCACTTT
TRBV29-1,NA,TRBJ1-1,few,CSVHNSVEAFF,TGCAGCGTTCACAATAGCGTTGAAGCTTTCTTT